This TCR beta chain was sequenced during a study of T cell repertoires in cytomegalovirus infection. Across the whole study: Public signatures in TCR beta pointed to CMV infection and matching HLA type. General study points: Dominating the ex vivo response were TCR beta clonotypes that were CMV-specific and HLA-C-restricted. Public TCR beta family frequency separated CMV-and-HLA carriers, including in an independent cohort.

Deletions cut 0 bases from V and 2 bases from J, with 8 bases between. Germline assignment: CDR1 SGHKS and CDR2 YYEKEE (reference sequence). The CDR3 consists of 15 residues. Concerning this clonotype: The antigen is not known.

Each CDR3 protein is one row after TCRdb ran MiXCR on the reads. The profile covers some 200,000 distinct CDR3 sequences, with roughly 9% appearing a single time and roughly 4.8% taken by the ten largest. The receptor was derived from a human donor in good health (CMV status not recorded). Some clones in this sample may be carry-over from other donors' samples. The chain carries TRBV5-5 and TRBJ2-2, with no clear D. Source material: PBMCs. The CDR3 protein is CASSLVRLNTGELFF. The CDR3 nucleotides read TGTGCCAGCAGCTTGGTACGACTCAACACCGGGGAGCTGTTTTTT. Complete variable domain (other parts from reference TRBV5-5 and TRBJ2-2): DAGVTQSPTHLIKTRGQQVTLRCSPISGHKSVSWYQQVLGQGPQFIFQYYEKEERGRGNFPDRFSARQFPNYSSELNVNALLLGDSALYLCASSLVRLNTGELFFGEGSRLTVL.